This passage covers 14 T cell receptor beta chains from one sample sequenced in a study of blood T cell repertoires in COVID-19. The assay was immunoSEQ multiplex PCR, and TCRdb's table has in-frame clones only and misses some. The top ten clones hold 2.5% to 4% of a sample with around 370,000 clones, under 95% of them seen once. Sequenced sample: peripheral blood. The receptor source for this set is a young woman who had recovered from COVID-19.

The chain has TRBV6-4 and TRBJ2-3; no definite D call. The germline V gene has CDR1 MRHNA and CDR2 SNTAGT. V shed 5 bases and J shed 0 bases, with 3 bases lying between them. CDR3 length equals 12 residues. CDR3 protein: CASSPSTDTQYF. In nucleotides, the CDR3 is TGTGCCAGCAGTCCTAGCACAGATACGCAGTATTTT.

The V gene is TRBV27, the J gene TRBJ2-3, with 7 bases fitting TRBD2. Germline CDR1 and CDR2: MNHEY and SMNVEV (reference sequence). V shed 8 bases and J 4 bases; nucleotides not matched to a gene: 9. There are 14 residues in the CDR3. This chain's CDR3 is CASGRGVQADTQYF. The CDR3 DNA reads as TGTGCCAGCGGGAGGGGAGTTCAGGCAGATACGCAGTATTTT.

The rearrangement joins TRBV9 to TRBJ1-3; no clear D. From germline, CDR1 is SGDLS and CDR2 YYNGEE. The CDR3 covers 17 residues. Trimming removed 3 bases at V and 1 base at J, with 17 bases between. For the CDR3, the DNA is TGTGCCAGCAGCGGAAGGATGGCAGCGTTATCTGGAAACACCATATATTTT. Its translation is CASSGRMAALSGNTIYF. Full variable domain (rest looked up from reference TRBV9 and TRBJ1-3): DSGVTQTPKHLITATGQRVTLRCSPRSGDLSVYWYQQSLDQGLQFLIQYYNGEERAKGNILERFSAQQFPDLHSELNLSSLELGDSALYFCASSGRMAALSGNTIYFGEGSWLTVV.

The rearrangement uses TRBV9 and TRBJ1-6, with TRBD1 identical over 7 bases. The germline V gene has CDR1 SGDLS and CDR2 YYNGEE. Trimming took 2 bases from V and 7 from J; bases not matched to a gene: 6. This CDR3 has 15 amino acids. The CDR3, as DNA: TGTGCCAGCAGCGTGCAGGGGGTGGGGAATTCACCCCTCCACTTT. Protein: CASSVQGVGNSPLHF.

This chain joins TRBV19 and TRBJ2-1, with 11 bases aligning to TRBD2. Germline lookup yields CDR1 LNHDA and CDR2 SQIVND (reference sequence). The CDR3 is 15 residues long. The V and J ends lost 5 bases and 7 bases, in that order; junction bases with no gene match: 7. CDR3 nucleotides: TGTGCCAGTAGTCTACTAGCGGGAGCTGGGAATGAGCAGTTCTTC. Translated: CASSLLAGAGNEQFF. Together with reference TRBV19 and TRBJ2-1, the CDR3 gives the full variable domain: DGGITQSPKYLFRKEGQNVTLSCEQNLNHDAMYWYRQDPGQGLRLIYYSQIVNDFQKGDIAEGYSVSREKKESFPLTVTSAQKNPTAFYLCASSLLAGAGNEQFFGPGTRLTVL.

The DNA of the CDR3 is TGTGCCATCAGTGGGACAGCGAGGAACACTGAAGCTTTCTTT. Residues: CAISGTARNTEAFF. The chain joins TRBV10-3 to TRBJ1-1; possibly TRBD1 for D (6 bases). The ends were cut back, 4 bases at V and 1 base at J, with 10 bases in the middle. The CDR3 length is 14 residues. Looked up from germline, CDR1 is ENHRY and CDR2 is SYGVKD.

The CDR3 spells CASSLNPREATNEQFF. CDR3 DNA: TGTGCCAGCAGTTTAAACCCCCGCGAGGCAACGAATGAGCAGTTCTTC. This chain joins TRBV6-2 or TRBV6-3 and TRBJ2-1, with D unclear. Trimming took off 4 bases at V and 7 bases at J, with 20 bases between the two ends. Germline V gene sequence: CDR1 MNHEY, CDR2 SVGEGT. This CDR3 is 16 amino acids long.

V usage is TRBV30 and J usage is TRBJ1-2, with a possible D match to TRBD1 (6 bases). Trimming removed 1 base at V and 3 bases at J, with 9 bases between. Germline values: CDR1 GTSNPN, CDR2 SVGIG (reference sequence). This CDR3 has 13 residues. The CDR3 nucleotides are TGTGCCTGGAGTGCGACAGGATACTATGGCTACACCTTC. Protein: CAWSATGYYGYTF.

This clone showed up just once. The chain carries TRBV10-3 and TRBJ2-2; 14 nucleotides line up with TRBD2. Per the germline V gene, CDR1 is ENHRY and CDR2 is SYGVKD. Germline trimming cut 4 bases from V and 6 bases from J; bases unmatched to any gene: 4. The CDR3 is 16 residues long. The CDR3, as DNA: TGTGCCATCAGTGCGACTAGCGGGAGGGCCCCCGGGGAGCTGTTTTTT. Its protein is CAISATSGRAPGELFF.

The CDR3 DNA reads TGTGCCAGCAGTTGGAGTCAGGGGGCACCCGAGCAGTTCTTC. Its translation is CASSWSQGAPEQFF. The gene calls are TRBV28 and TRBJ2-1, with TRBD1 matching over 8 bases. The junction had 9 bases not matched to a gene; V was cut back by 4 bases and J by 10 bases. Germline loops: CDR1 MDHEN, CDR2 SYDVKM. The CDR3 consists of 14 residues.

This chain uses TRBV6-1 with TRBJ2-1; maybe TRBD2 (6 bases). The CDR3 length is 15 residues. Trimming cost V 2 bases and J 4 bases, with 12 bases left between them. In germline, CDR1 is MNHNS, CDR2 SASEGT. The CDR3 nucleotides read TGTGCCAGCAGTGAAAACGGGAGAAGTTACAATGAGCAGTTCTTC. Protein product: CASSENGRSYNEQFF.

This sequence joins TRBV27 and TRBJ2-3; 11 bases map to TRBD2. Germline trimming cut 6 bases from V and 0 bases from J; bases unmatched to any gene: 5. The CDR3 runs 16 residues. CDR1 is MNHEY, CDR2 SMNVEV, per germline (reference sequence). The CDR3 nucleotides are TGTGCCAGCAGGAGCTGGACTAGCGGGAGCACAGATACGCAGTATTTT. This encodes CASRSWTSGSTDTQYF.

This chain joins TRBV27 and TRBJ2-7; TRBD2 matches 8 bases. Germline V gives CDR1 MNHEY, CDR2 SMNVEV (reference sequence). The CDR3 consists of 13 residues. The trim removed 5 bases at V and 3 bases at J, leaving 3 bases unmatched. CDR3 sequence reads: CASSPSGSYEQYV. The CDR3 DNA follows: TGTGCCAGCAGTCCGAGCGGGAGCTACGAGCAGTACGTC.

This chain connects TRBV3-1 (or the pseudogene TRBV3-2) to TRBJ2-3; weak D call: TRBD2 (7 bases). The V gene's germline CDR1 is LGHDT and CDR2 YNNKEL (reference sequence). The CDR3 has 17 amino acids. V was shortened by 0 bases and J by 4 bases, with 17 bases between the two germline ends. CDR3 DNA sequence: TGTGCCAGCAGCCAAGATAGCAGCGGGACATTCTCAGATACGCAGTATTTT. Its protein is CASSQDSSGTFSDTQYF.